Listed here are 10 T cell receptor beta chains from one sample, sequenced in a study of blood T cell repertoires in COVID-19. Clones were read by immunoSEQ multiplex PCR, and TCRdb kept only the in-frame ones, dropping some. The table shows 65,000 or so clones, with roughly 80% occurring only once. Sequenced material: peripheral blood. These receptors all stem from a human donor in a cohort sampled during active COVID-19.

Remarks on this clone: Other DNA sequences within the sample encode an identical CDR3. The chain carries TRBV7-9 and TRBJ1-2; D perhaps matches TRBD1 (5 bases). The V gene lost 1 base and the J gene lost 4 bases, with 7 bases spanning the gap. Germline-derived CDR1 and CDR2 are SEHNR and FQNEAQ (reference sequence). This CDR3 has 13 amino acids. CDR3 region: CASSLGQGYGYTF. CDR3 DNA: TGTGCCAGCAGCTTAGGTCAGGGCTATGGCTACACCTTC.

The chain combines TRBV5-6 with TRBJ2-3, with D possibly being TRBD2 (5 bases). Germline CDR1 reads SGHDT; CDR2 reads YYEEEE. V lost 4 bases to trimming and J lost 6 bases, with 21 bases between them. The CDR3 consists of 16 residues. CDR3 residues: CASSQSGRRSADTQYF. The CDR3 DNA is TGTGCCAGCAGCCAAAGCGGTCGGAGAAGCGCCGATACGCAGTATTTT. The full variable domain, rest sourced from reference TRBV5-6 and TRBJ2-3, is DAGVTQSPTHLIKTRGQQVTLRCSPKSGHDTVSWYQQALGQGPQFIFQYYEEEERQRGNFPDRFSGHQFPNYSSELNVNALLLGDSALYLCASSQSGRRSADTQYFGPGTRLTVL.

As DNA, the CDR3 is TGTGCCAGCAGGGGTTCACTAGCGGGCTACAATGAGCAGTTCTTC. Amino acids: CASRGSLAGYNEQFF. V usage is TRBV27 and J usage is TRBJ2-1, with 9 bases fitting TRBD2. J lost 3 bases, V lost 6 bases, and 6 bases had no gene match. This CDR3 region has 15 residues. Germline V CDR1 and CDR2: MNHEY, SMNVEV (reference sequence).

V is TRBV5-1 and J is TRBJ2-3; maybe TRBD2 (6 bases). The V end lost 5 bases, the J end lost 1 base, and 14 bases lay between the germline ends. The CDR3 has 15 amino acids. Germline-derived CDR1 and CDR2 are SGHRS and YFSETQ. The CDR3 coding sequence is TGCGCCAGCAGGGGGCGGGACCGCCGCACAGATACGCAGTATTTT. Its translation is CASRGRDRRTDTQYF.

The V and J genes are TRBV5-1 and TRBJ1-1; D may be TRBD1 (6 bases). V was clipped by 4 bases and J by 2 bases, with 12 bases between them. The CDR3 is 14 residues long. Germline CDR1 SGHRS, CDR2 YFSETQ. CDR3 bases: TGCGCCAGCAGCCTAGGACAGCCTAACACTGAAGCTTTCTTT. Translation: CASSLGQPNTEAFF.

The genes are TRBV7-6 and TRBJ2-5; 8 positions match TRBD2. After removal of 4 bases from V and 0 bases from J, the junction contained 7 bases not matched to a gene. This CDR3 has 16 amino acids. Germline V gives CDR1 SGHVS, CDR2 FNYEAQ. DNA for the CDR3: TGTGCCAGCAGCTCCGGGCCTAGCGGGTACCAAGAGACCCAGTACTTC. This sequence encodes CASSSGPSGYQETQYF.

This chain links TRBV30 with TRBJ1-5; D is perhaps TRBD1 (6 bases). V was pared by 0 bases and J by 7 bases, with 16 bases between. In germline, CDR1 is GTSNPN, CDR2 SVGIG (reference sequence). This CDR3 contains 15 residues. In nucleotides, the CDR3 is TGTGCCTGGAGTGTGGGTAACAGGGCCAACCAGCCCCAGCATTTT. The encoded protein is CAWSVGNRANQPQHF.

This chain links TRBV11-3 with TRBJ2-3, with TRBD2 identical over 8 bases. V gave up 4 bases and J gave up 5 bases; unmatched junction bases: 8. CDR3 length: 15 amino acids. Germline V lookup: CDR1 SGHNT, CDR2 YENEEA. CDR3 in amino acids: CASSSQSGGKDTQYF. DNA for the CDR3: TGTGCCAGCAGCTCACAATCGGGGGGGAAAGATACGCAGTATTTT. Drawing the rest from reference TRBV11-3 and TRBJ2-3, the complete variable domain is EAGVVQSPRYKIIEKKQPVAFWCNPISGHNTLYWYLQNLGQGPELLIRYENEEAVDDSQLPKDRFSAERLKGVDSTLKIQPAELGDSAVYLCASSSQSGGKDTQYFGPGTRLTVL.

Ten or more counts support this clone. The rearrangement uses TRBV7-2 and TRBJ1-2, with unresolved D. CDR3 length: 13 residues. The V gene lost 3 bases and the J gene lost 7 bases, with 12 bases spanning the gap. The germline CDR1 and CDR2 sequences are SGHTA and FQGNSA. The CDR3 nucleotides are TGTGCCAGCAGCTTTAACAGCCAGATTGGCTACACCTTC. The encoded protein is CASSFNSQIGYTF.

The V gene is TRBV19, the J gene TRBJ1-5; 8 nucleotides match TRBD1. With 7 bases clipped from V and 1 base from J, the junction kept 9 bases outside the gene matches. This CDR3 comprises 16 residues. In germline, CDR1 is LNHDA, CDR2 SQIVND (reference sequence). Here the CDR3 reads CASKRDRGSSNQPQHF. The CDR3 DNA follows: TGTGCCAGTAAACGCGACAGGGGTTCGAGCAATCAGCCCCAGCATTTT.